This T cell receptor beta chain was identified in a study of memory CD4+ T cells and cytomegalovirus serostatus. At the level of the study: Of the healthy Belgian adults, 9 were CMV seropositive and 24 seronegative.

V lost 0 bases to trimming and J lost 4 bases, with 14 bases between them. Germline V gives CDR1 SGDLS, CDR2 YYNGEE. CDR3 length equals 16 residues. The sort gate was single viable CD3+CD4+CD8-CD45RO+ cells for memory CD4+ T cells. Donors' CMV status reflects serum IgG against pp150, pp28, p38, p52. Total CD4+ T cells were enriched by CD4 positive selection. The table came from immunoSEQ multiplex PCR; TCRdb's copy has only in-frame clones and leaves some out. The repertoire holds tens of thousands of clones, with about 80% as singletons. The V and J genes are TRBV9 and TRBJ1-3; D remains unclear. Sequenced sample: memory CD4+ T cells from blood. This TCR was recovered from an adult in good health and CMV-seronegative. This CDR3 is CASSVATGGPGNTIYF. CDR3 coding DNA: TGTGCCAGCAGCGTAGCTACGGGAGGGCCAGGAAACACCATATATTTT.